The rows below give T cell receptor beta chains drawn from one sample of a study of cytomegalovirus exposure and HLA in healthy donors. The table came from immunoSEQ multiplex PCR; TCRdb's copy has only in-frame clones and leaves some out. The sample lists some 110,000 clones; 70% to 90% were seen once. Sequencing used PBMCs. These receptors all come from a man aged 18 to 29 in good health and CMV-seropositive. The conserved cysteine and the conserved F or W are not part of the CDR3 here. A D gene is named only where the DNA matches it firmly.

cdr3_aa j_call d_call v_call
ASSPPTGDYGYT TRBJ1-2 TRBD1 TRBV18
ASSPQGGETQY TRBJ2-5 TRBD1 TRBV5-1
ASQGLAGGPTPQTQY TRBJ2-5 TRBD2 TRBV7-2
ASSSGTWGGDTQY TRBJ2-3 TRBD2 TRBV5-1
ASRSEVNNQPQH TRBJ1-5 - TRBV2
ASSLRGGGQETQY TRBJ2-5 - TRBV27
ASSPNSLQGGYEQY TRBJ2-7 - TRBV18
ASSLGQVGDIQY TRBJ2-4 - TRBV5-1